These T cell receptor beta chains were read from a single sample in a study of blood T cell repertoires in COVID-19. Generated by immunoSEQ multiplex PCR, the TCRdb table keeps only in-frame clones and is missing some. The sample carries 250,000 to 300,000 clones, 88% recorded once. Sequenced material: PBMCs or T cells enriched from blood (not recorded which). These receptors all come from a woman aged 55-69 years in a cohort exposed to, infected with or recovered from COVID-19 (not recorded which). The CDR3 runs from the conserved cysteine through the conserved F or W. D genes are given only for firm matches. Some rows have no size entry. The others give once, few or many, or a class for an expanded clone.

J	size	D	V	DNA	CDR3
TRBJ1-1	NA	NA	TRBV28	TGTGCCAGCGGAATAAGGGGTCCCACTGAAGCTTTCTTT	CASGIRGPTEAFF
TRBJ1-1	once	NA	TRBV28	TGTGCCAGCAGTTTACTAGGACAGCGCGCTTTCTTT	CASSLLGQRAFF
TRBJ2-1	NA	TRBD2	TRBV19	TGTGCCAGTAGATCGGGACTAGCGGGAGGCTATGAGCAGTTCTTC	CASRSGLAGGYEQFF
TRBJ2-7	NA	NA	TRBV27	TGTGCCAGCAGTACGGGGATTACCTACGAGCAGTACTTC	CASSTGITYEQYF
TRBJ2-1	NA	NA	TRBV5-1	TGCGCCAGCAGCTTGATCAGCTACAATGAGCAGTTCTTC	CASSLISYNEQFF
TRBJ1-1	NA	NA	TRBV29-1	TGCAGCGTTGGGGGGGGTGGCAGGGCGAACACTGAAGCTTTCTTT	CSVGGGGRANTEAFF
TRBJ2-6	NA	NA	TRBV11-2	TGTGCCAGCAGCCTACCTTCCTCTGGGGCCAACGTCCTGACTTTC	CASSLPSSGANVLTF
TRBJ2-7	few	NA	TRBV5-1	TGCGCCAGCAGCCCCGAGAGGTCCGTTTACGAGCAGTACTTC	CASSPERSVYEQYF
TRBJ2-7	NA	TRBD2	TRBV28	TGTGCCAGCAGTTTACCCCCCTCCCTAGCGGGACCCTCCTACGAGCAGTACTTC	CASSLPPSLAGPSYEQYF
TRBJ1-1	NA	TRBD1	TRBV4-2	TGTGCCAGCAGCCAAGATGGGACAGGGGGTAGGAACACTGAAGCTTTCTTT	CASSQDGTGGRNTEAFF
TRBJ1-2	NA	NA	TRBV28	TGTGCCAGCAGTTTGAGGGCGTATGGAGGCTACACCTTC	CASSLRAYGGYTF
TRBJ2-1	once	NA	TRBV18	TGTGCCAGCTCACCCTCAGGTGTCGAGCAGTTCTTC	CASSPSGVEQFF
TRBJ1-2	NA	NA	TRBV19	TGTGCCAGTGTACTGCAGGAGGGGAACTATGGCTACACCTTC	CASVLQEGNYGYTF
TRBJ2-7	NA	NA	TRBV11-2	TGTGCCAGCAGCTTAGAACTCGCAGGTGGTTACGAGCAGTACTTC	CASSLELAGGYEQYF
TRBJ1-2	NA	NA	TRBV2	TGTGCCAGCAGTGAACTCTCGGTTTCGGGAGTTTCTGGCTACACCTTC	CASSELSVSGVSGYTF
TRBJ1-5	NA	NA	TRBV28	TGTGCCAGCAGTTTCGTAGGGGGAAGCAATCAGCCCCAGCATTTT	CASSFVGGSNQPQHF
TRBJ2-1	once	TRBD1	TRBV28	TGTGCCAGCAGTGTCTACAGGGGCAGCAATGAGCAGTTCTTC	CASSVYRGSNEQFF
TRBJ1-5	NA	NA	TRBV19	TGTGCCAGTACCACGGCCCCAGGGGGCAATCAGCCCCAGCATTTT	CASTTAPGGNQPQHF
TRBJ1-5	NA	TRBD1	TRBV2	TGTGCCAGCAGTGAGACAGGGGGACAGCCCCAGCATTTT	CASSETGGQPQHF
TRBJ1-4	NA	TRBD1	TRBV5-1	TGCGCCAGCAGGGTCGGGACAGGGGGCCGTGAAAAACTGTTTTTT	CASRVGTGGREKLFF
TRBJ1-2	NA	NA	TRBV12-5	TGTGCTAGTGGTGGGGGGAAGAACTATGGCTACACCTTC	CASGGGKNYGYTF
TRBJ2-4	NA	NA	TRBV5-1	TGCGCCAGCAGCTTGGAACAGCCTCCGGCGATTCAGTACTTC	CASSLEQPPAIQYF
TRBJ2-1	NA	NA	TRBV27	TGTGCCAGCAGCCGACTCGTCGGCGAGCAGTTCTTC	CASSRLVGEQFF
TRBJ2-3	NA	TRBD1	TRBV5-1	TGCGCCAGCAGCTTGGCACAGGGGGCAGGAGATACGCAGTATTTT	CASSLAQGAGDTQYF
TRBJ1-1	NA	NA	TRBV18	TGTGCCAGCTCCCTCTACAGTGAGAACACTGAAGCTTTCTTT	CASSLYSENTEAFF
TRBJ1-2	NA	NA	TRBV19	TGTGCCAGTAGTATAGCTCTGACCAGGGGCGGCTACACCTTC	CASSIALTRGGYTF
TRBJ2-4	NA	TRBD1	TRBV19	TGTGCCAGTAGTGAAGGGGCGGACAGGGCACTGGCCAAAAACATTCAGTACTTC	CASSEGADRALAKNIQYF
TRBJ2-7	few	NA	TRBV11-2	TGTGCCAGCAGCTTGGAGAAGGGGAAATCCTACGAGCAGTACTTC	CASSLEKGKSYEQYF
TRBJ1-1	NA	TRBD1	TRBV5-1	TGCGCCAGCAGCTTGTCCCCACAGGGGGCAGGCGCTGAAGCTTTCTTT	CASSLSPQGAGAEAFF
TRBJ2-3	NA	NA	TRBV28	TGTGCCAGCAGAGCTCGGGATACGCAGTATTTT	CASRARDTQYF
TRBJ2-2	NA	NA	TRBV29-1	TGCAGCGTTGAAGATGGGGTGGGGGCGGCCGGGGAGCTGTTTTTT	CSVEDGVGAAGELFF
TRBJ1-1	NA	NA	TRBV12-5	TGTGCTAGTGGTTTGGGTGGCGGCACTGAAGCTTTCTTT	CASGLGGGTEAFF
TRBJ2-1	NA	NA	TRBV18	TGTGCCAGCTCACTAGGGGACTACAATGAGCAGTTCTTC	CASSLGDYNEQFF
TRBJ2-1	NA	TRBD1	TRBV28	TGTGCCAGCAGTCCCCCCGGGACAGGAGCCACATACAATGAGCAGTTCTTC	CASSPPGTGATYNEQFF
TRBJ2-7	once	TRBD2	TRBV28	TGTGCCCACGGACTAGCGGGTTCCTACGAGCAGTACTTC	CAHGLAGSYEQYF
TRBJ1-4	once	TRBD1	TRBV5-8	TGTGCCAGCAGCAACAGGACAGGGACTAATGAAAAACTGTTTTTT	CASSNRTGTNEKLFF
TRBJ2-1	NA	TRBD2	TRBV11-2	TGTGCCAGCAGCTCCGTAGCGGGCGGAGACTACAATGAGCAGTTCTTC	CASSSVAGGDYNEQFF
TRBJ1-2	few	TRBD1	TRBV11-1	TGTGCCAGCAGCCCAGACAGGGGCTATGGCTACACCTTC	CASSPDRGYGYTF
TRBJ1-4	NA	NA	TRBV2	TGTGCCAGCAGTGAGGACCAAGGGAGGCTCCTGTTTTTT	CASSEDQGRLLFF
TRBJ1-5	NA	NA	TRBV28	TGTGCCAGCACCGGCGGTCAGCCCCAGCATTTT	CASTGGQPQHF